The next 24 T cell receptor beta chains were all read from a single sample in a study of CD8+ T cells in alopecia areata. Treatment defined: oral pan-JAK inhibitor, 5-10 mg twice daily. Extracted RNA was reverse transcribed into cDNA, the sequencing template. Produced via immunoSEQ multiplex PCR; TCRdb's table is partial and in-frame only. Here the sample spans 85,000 to 95,000 clones, just over 70% being singletons. The specimen was CD8+ T cells sorted from blood, collected at week 44, from a patient treated with tofacitinib. These receptors all come from a human donor with alopecia areata.

The chain uses TRBV13 and TRBJ2-1, with D unresolved. CDR3 size: 13 residues. Germline loops: CDR1 PRHDT, CDR2 FYEKMQ (reference sequence). Trimming took 0 bases from V and 7 from J, leaving 7 bases between them. CDR3 coding DNA: TGTGCCAGCAGCTTAGGGGCGGTAAATGAGCAGTTCTTC. It translates to CASSLGAVNEQFF.

The chain carries TRBV4-3 and TRBJ2-5, with TRBD1 matching over 7 bases. The germline gives CDR1 LGHNA, CDR2 YSLEER. This CDR3 has 15 residues. V was clipped by 0 bases and J by 0 bases; unmatched bases: 1. DNA of the CDR3: TGCGCCAGCAGCCAAGACGGGACAGACCAAGAGACCCAGTACTTC. It specifies CASSQDGTDQETQYF.

The chain has TRBV5-1 and TRBJ2-5; 15 nucleotides agree with TRBD2. Germline V gene lookup returns CDR1 SGHRS and CDR2 YFSETQ. CDR3 length equals 17 residues. With V trimmed by 1 base and J by 2 bases, 3 bases remained unmatched. CDR3 sequence: CASSLLGTSGGQETQYF. Written as DNA, the CDR3 is TGCGCCAGCAGCTTGCTTGGGACTAGCGGGGGGCAAGAGACCCAGTACTTC.

J is TRBJ2-3 and V is TRBV6-5; possible D gene TRBD2, 6 bases. From germline, CDR1 is MNHEY and CDR2 SVGAGI. The length of the CDR3 is 16 residues. V was cut by 2 bases and J by 3 bases, with 15 bases left in between. The CDR3 coding sequence is TGTGCCAGCAGTTACAGTGGGGGGTTGAGGACAGATACGCAGTATTTT. Protein: CASSYSGGLRTDTQYF.

This rearrangement joins TRBV2 to TRBJ2-5, with 14 positions matching TRBD2. The ends lost 3 bases at V and 4 bases at J; junction bases unmatched: 13. This CDR3 has 19 amino acids. CDR1 SNHLY and CDR2 FYNNEI come from the germline V gene. The CDR3 loop is CASSDDGTSGGARRETQYF. The DNA for the CDR3 is TGTGCCAGCAGTGATGATGGGACTAGCGGGGGTGCGCGGCGAGAGACCCAGTACTTC.

This chain joins TRBV11-2 and TRBJ2-3; a possible D gene is TRBD2 (6 bases). Germline V gene lookup returns CDR1 SGHAT and CDR2 FQNNGV. The CDR3 contains 16 residues. Trimming stripped 4 bases from V and 0 bases from J, with 14 bases between. The CDR3 DNA sequence: TGTGCCAGCAGCTCCGTTTCCGGGGGTAGCACAGATACGCAGTATTTT. Amino acid sequence: CASSSVSGGSTDTQYF.

The DNA of the CDR3 is TGTGCCACCTTGCGCGGGGGCCATCCCTACGAGCAGTACTTC. This translates into CATLRGGHPYEQYF. The chain uses TRBV6-5 and TRBJ2-7; a weak D match, TRBD2 (7 bases). This CDR3 is built from 14 residues. Per germline, CDR1 MNHEY and CDR2 SVGAGI. Trimming removed 10 bases from V and 2 bases from J, with 18 bases in between.

The chain combines TRBV5-1 with TRBJ2-1; D not certain. The V end was cut by 0 bases, the J end by 6 bases, with 1 base between. There are 11 residues in the CDR3. Germline CDR1 reads SGHRS; CDR2 reads YFSETQ. The CDR3 sequence: CASSLANEQFF. CDR3 nucleotide sequence: TGCGCCAGCAGCTTGGCCAATGAGCAGTTCTTC.

V is TRBV6-4 and J is TRBJ2-3, with a possible D match to TRBD1 (5 bases). Between the trimmed V and J ends, which lost 6 bases and 1 base, there was a span of 5 bases. Germline lookup yields CDR1 MRHNA and CDR2 SNTAGT. This CDR3 contains 12 residues. As DNA, the CDR3 is TGTGCCAGCAGAGGGGGCACAGATACGCAGTATTTT. Translation: CASRGGTDTQYF.

CDR3 amino acids: CASSQGVRTDYGYTF. In nucleotides, the CDR3 is TGTGCCAGCAGCCAGGGAGTAAGGACAGACTATGGCTACACCTTC. The chain has TRBV13 and TRBJ1-2; D is possibly TRBD1 (6 bases). Between the trimmed V and J ends, which lost 5 bases and 3 bases, there was a span of 16 bases. This CDR3 comprises 15 residues. CDR1 is PRHDT, CDR2 FYEKMQ, per germline (reference sequence).

This chain uses TRBV30 with TRBJ1-2; 10 bases are a match to TRBD1. V was pared by 1 base and J by 8 bases, with 7 bases of the junction left unmatched. There are 14 residues in the CDR3. The germline CDR1 and CDR2 sequences are GTSNPN and SVGIG (reference sequence). Here the CDR3 reads CAWSADRGLKGYTF. Written as DNA, the CDR3 is TGTGCCTGGAGTGCCGACAGGGGGCTAAAAGGCTACACCTTC.

In this sample, this clone turned up a few times. V is TRBV29-1 and J is TRBJ2-2; 10 bases fit TRBD2. The CDR3 consists of 14 residues. CDR1 SQVTM and CDR2 ANQGSEA come from the germline V gene. V dropped 6 bases and J dropped 4; count of bases not matched to a gene: 5. CDR3 in DNA: TGCAGCGTGAGCGGGGGGGCCATCACCGGGGAGCTGTTTTTT. It encodes CSVSGGAITGELFF.

The chain uses TRBV30 and TRBJ2-7; D is perhaps TRBD1 (6 bases). The CDR3 loop spans 11 amino acids. V lost 5 bases and J lost 6, with 11 bases in between. Germline assignment: CDR1 GTSNPN and CDR2 SVGIG (reference sequence). The CDR3 region is CAWEQGGEQYF. The DNA of the CDR3 is TGTGCCTGGGAACAGGGCGGCGAGCAGTACTTC.

The V call is TRBV19, the J call TRBJ2-3; D gene unclear. V was trimmed by 6 bases and J by 2 bases, leaving 18 bases between them. This CDR3 region has 16 residues. Germline V CDR1 and CDR2: LNHDA, SQIVND (reference sequence). The CDR3 DNA follows: TGTGCCAGTAGCACCACTCGGACGGCCGACACAGATACGCAGTATTTT. It yields the protein CASSTTRTADTDTQYF.

This clone has only one observation. The V call is TRBV19, the J call TRBJ1-2; D is unresolved. V lost 8 bases to trimming and J lost 4 bases, with 11 bases between them. CDR1 and CDR2 (germline): LNHDA, SQIVND (reference sequence). CDR3 length: 12 residues. CDR3 in amino acids: CASYVEIYGYTF. CDR3 DNA: TGTGCCAGTTATGTCGAGATCTATGGCTACACCTTC. Combining the CDR3 with reference TRBV19 and TRBJ1-2 gives the whole variable domain DGGITQSPKYLFRKEGQNVTLSCEQNLNHDAMYWYRQDPGQGLRLIYYSQIVNDFQKGDIAEGYSVSREKKESFPLTVTSAQKNPTAFYLCASYVEIYGYTFGSGTRLTVV.

The genes are TRBV4-1 and TRBJ1-2; D possibly corresponds to TRBD1 (5 bases). Trimming removed 0 bases at V and 6 bases at J, with 17 bases between. Germline CDR1 reads MGHRA; CDR2 reads YSYEKL. The CDR3 totals 16 residues. The CDR3 reads CASSQDRYRPYDGYTF. As DNA, the CDR3 is TGCGCCAGCAGCCAAGATAGGTACAGGCCGTACGATGGCTACACCTTC.

The rearrangement joins TRBV11-1 to TRBJ2-7, with D maybe TRBD1 (5 bases). This CDR3 comprises 14 residues. Trimming removed 5 bases from V and 1 base from J, with 12 bases in between. Germline V gene sequence: CDR1 SGHAT, CDR2 FQDESV (reference sequence). The CDR3 coding sequence is TGTGCCAGCAGCCCGCCGGCAGGGTCCTACGAGCAGTACTTC. Its protein product is CASSPPAGSYEQYF.

This clone was detected a few times. The V gene is TRBV19, the J gene TRBJ2-3; no firm D call. Trimming took 8 bases from V and 1 from J, leaving 16 bases between them. From germline, CDR1 is LNHDA and CDR2 SQIVND (reference sequence). The CDR3 is 15 residues long. The CDR3 reads CASGSESRGTDTQYF. The DNA of the CDR3 is TGTGCCAGTGGGTCGGAGAGTCGTGGCACAGATACGCAGTATTTT.

The CDR3 is CASSLDRGTGGREGTEAFF. Here the CDR3 DNA reads TGTGCCAGCAGCTTAGATAGGGGGACAGGGGGGAGAGAGGGCACTGAAGCTTTCTTT. This chain uses TRBV11-3 with TRBJ1-1; 11 bases fit TRBD1. This CDR3 is 19 amino acids long. The J segment lost 4 bases and the V segment lost 0 bases, leaving 13 bases of the junction unmatched. Germline V lookup: CDR1 SGHNT, CDR2 YENEEA. The complete variable domain, with remaining parts taken from reference TRBV11-3 and TRBJ1-1, reads EAGVVQSPRYKIIEKKQPVAFWCNPISGHNTLYWYLQNLGQGPELLIRYENEEAVDDSQLPKDRFSAERLKGVDSTLKIQPAELGDSAVYLCASSLDRGTGGREGTEAFFGQGTRLTVV.

This chain connects TRBV13 to TRBJ1-1; possible D gene TRBD1, 5 bases. The germline V gene encodes CDR1 PRHDT and CDR2 FYEKMQ (reference sequence). The CDR3 runs 12 residues. Between the trimmed V and J ends, which lost 6 bases and 6 bases, there was a span of 11 bases. The CDR3 nucleotides are TGTGCCAGCAGGCAACAGGTCTCTGAAGCTTTCTTT. It is translated as CASRQQVSEAFF. Based on the CDR3 plus reference TRBV13 and TRBJ1-1, the full variable domain is AAGVIQSPRHLIKEKRETATLKCYPIPRHDTVYWYQQGPGQDPQFLISFYEKMQSDKGSIPDRFSAQQFSDYHSELNMSSLELGDSALYFCASRQQVSEAFFGQGTRLTVV.

This clone has just one count. The chain couples TRBV4-3 to TRBJ1-1, with a weak D call TRBD1 (6 bases). The CDR3 has 15 residues. Germline values: CDR1 LGHNA, CDR2 YSLEER. The V gene lost 0 bases and the J gene lost 4 bases, with 12 bases spanning the gap. The CDR3 DNA reads TGCGCCAGCAGCCAAGATCCAGGGGTACGCACTGAAGCTTTCTTT. Encoded protein: CASSQDPGVRTEAFF.

The chain's CDR3 is CATSLDRGDEQYF. Written as DNA, the CDR3 is TGTGCCACCAGCCTTGACAGGGGAGATGAGCAGTACTTC. J is TRBJ2-7 and V is TRBV15; 8 nucleotides align to TRBD1. The CDR3 is 13 amino acids. V gave up 5 bases and J gave up 7 bases; unmatched junction bases: 7. Germline V gene lookup returns CDR1 LNHNV and CDR2 YYDKDF (reference sequence).

This chain joins TRBV27 and TRBJ2-2; D call uncertain. Trimming shortened V by 6 bases and J by 3 bases, and 11 bases separated the two germline ends. This CDR3 is 14 amino acids long. Germline loops: CDR1 MNHEY, CDR2 SMNVEV (reference sequence). In DNA form, the CDR3 reads TGTGCCAGCAGCCTTCAGTTTTACACCGGGGAGCTGTTTTTT. Its protein product is CASSLQFYTGELFF.

This chain links TRBV30 with TRBJ2-3, with D uncertain. The germline V gene encodes CDR1 GTSNPN and CDR2 SVGIG (reference sequence). V lost 5 bases, J lost 4 bases, and 7 bases lay in between. The CDR3 length is 11 residues. CDR3 coding DNA: TGTGCCTGGGGGTCCTCAGATACGCAGTATTTT. It yields the protein CAWGSSDTQYF.